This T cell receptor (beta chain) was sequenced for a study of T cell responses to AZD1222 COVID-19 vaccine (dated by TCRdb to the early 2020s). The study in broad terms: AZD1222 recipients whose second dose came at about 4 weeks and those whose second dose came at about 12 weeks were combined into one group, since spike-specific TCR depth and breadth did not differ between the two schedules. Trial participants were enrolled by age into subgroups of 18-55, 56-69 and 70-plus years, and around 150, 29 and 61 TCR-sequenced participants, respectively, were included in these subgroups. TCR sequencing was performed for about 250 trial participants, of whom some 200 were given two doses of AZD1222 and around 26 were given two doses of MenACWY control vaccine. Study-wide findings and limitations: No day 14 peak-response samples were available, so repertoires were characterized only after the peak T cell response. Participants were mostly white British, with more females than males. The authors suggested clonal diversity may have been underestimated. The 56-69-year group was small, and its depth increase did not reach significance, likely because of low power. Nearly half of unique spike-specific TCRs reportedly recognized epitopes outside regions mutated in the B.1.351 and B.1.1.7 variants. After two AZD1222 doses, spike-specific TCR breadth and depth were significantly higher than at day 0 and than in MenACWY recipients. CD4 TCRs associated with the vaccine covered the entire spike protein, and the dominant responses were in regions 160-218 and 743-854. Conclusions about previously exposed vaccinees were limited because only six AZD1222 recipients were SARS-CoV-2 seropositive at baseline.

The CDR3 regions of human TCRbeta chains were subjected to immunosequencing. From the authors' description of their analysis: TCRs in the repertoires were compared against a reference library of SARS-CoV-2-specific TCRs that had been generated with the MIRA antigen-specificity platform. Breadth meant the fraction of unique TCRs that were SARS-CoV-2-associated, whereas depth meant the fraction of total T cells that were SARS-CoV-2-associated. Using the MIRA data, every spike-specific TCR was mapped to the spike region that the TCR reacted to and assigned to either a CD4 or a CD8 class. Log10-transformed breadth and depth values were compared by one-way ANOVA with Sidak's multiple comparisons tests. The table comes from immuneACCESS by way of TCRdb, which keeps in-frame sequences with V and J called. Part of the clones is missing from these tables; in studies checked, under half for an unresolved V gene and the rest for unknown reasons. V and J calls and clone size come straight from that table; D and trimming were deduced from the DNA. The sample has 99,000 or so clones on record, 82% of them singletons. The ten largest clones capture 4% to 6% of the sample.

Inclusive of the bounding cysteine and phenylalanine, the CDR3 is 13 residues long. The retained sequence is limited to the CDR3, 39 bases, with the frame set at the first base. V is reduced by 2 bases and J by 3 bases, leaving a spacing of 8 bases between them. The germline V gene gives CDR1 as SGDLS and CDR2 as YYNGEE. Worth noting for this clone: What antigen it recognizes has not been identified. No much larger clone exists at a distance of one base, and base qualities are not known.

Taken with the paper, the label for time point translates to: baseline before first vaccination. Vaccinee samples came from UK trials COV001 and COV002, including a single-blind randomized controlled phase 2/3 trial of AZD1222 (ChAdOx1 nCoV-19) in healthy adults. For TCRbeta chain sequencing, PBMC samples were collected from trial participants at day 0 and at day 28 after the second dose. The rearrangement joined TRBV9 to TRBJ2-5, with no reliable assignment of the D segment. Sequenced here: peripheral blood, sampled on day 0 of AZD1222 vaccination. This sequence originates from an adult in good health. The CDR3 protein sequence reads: CASSVSGKETQYF. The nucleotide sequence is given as TGTGCCAGCAGCGTCTCTGGGAAAGAGACCCAGTACTTC.